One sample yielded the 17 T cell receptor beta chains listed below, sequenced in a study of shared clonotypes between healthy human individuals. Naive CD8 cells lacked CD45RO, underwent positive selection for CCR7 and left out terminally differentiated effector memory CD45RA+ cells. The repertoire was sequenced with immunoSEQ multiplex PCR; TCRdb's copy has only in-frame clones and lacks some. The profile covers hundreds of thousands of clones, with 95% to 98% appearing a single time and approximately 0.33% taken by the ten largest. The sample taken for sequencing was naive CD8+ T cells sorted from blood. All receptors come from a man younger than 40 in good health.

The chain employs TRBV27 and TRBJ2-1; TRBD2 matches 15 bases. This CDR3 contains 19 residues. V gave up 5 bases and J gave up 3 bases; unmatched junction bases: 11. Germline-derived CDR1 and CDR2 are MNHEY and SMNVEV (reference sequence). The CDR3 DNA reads TGTGCCAGCAGTCTTACCGGGACTAGCGGGAGGCACCACTACAATGAGCAGTTCTTC. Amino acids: CASSLTGTSGRHHYNEQFF.

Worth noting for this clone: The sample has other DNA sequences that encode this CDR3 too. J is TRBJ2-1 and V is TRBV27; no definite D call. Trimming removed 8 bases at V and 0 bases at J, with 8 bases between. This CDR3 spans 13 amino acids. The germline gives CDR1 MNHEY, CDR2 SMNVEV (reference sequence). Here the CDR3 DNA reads TGTGCCAGCTCACGGACCTCCTACAATGAGCAGTTCTTC. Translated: CASSRTSYNEQFF.

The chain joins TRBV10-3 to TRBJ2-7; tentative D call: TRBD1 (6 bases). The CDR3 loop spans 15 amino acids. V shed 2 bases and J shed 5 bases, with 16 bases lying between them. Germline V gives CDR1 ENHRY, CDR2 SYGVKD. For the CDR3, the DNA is TGTGCCATCAGTGAGAATCAGGGGCAGGGCAACGAGCAGTACTTC. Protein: CAISENQGQGNEQYF.

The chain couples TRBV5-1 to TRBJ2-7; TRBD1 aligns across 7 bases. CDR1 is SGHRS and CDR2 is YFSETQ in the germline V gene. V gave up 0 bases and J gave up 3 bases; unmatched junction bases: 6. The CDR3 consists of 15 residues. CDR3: CASSLATGPNYEQYF. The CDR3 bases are TGCGCCAGCAGCTTGGCGACAGGGCCAAACTACGAGCAGTACTTC.

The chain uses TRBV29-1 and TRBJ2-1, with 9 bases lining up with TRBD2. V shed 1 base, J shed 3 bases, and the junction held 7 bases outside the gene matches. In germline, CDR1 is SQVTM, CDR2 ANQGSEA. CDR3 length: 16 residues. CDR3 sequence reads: CSVEGARTSDYNEQFF. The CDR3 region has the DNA TGCAGCGTTGAAGGGGCCCGGACTAGCGACTACAATGAGCAGTTCTTC.

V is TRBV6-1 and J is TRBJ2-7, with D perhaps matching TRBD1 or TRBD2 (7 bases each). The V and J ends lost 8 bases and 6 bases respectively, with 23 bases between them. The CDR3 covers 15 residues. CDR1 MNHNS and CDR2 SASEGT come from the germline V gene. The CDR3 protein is CASPPGGVGNGEQYF. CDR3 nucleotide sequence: TGTGCCAGCCCGCCAGGGGGGGTCGGGAATGGCGAGCAGTACTTC.

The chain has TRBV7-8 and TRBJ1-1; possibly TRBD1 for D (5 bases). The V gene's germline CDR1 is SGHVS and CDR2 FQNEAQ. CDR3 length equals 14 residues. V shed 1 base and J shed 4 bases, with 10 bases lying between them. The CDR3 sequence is CASSLGGVVTEAFF. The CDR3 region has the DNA TGTGCCAGCAGCTTAGGGGGGGTGGTCACTGAAGCTTTCTTT.

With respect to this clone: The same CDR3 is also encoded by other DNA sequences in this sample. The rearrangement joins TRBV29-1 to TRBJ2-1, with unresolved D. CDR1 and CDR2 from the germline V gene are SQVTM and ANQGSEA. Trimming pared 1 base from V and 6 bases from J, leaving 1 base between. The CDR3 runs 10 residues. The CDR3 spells CSVEANEQFF. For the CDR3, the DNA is TGCAGCGTTGAAGCCAATGAGCAGTTCTTC.

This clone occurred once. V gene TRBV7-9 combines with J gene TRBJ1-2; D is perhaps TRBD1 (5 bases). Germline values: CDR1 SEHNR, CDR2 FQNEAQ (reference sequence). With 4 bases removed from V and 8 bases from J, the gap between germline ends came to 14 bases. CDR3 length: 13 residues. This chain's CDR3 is CASSSGSGGGYTF. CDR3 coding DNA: TGTGCCAGCAGCTCAGGCAGTGGGGGGGGCTACACCTTC.

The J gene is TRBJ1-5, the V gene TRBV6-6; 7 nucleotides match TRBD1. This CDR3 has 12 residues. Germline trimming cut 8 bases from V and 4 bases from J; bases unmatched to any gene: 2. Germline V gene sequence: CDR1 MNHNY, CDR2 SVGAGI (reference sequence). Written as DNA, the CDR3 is TGTGCCAGCGGGACAGCTAATCAGCCCCAGCATTTT. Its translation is CASGTANQPQHF.

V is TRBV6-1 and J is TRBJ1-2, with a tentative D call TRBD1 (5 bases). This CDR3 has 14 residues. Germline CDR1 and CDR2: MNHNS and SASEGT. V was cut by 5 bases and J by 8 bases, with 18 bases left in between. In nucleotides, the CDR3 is TGTGCCAGCAGTCCAAGAGGTCCAGGGAAGGGCTACACCTTC. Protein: CASSPRGPGKGYTF.

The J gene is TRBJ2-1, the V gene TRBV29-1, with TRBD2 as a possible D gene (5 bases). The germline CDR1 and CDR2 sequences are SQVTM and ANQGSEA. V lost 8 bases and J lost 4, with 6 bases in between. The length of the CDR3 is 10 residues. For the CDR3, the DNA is TGCAGCACGGGGTACAATGAGCAGTTCTTC. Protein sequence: CSTGYNEQFF.

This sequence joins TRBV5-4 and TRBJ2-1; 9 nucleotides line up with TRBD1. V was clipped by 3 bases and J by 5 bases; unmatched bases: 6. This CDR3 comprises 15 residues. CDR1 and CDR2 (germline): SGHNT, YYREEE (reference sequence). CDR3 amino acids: CASSSGQGVDNEQFF. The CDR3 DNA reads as TGTGCCAGCAGCTCGGGACAGGGCGTCGACAATGAGCAGTTCTTC.

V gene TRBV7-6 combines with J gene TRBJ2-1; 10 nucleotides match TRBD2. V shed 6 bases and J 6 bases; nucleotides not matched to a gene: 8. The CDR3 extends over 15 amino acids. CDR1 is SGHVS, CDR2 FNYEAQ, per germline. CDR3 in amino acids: CASSKKGLATNEQFF. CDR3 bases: TGTGCCAGCAGTAAAAAGGGACTAGCGACCAATGAGCAGTTCTTC. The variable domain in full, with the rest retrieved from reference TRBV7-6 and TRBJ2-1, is GAGVSQSPRYKVTKRGQDVALRCDPISGHVSLYWYRQALGQGPEFLTYFNYEAQQDKSGLPNDRFSAERPEGSISTLTIQRTEQRDSAMYRCASSKKGLATNEQFFGPGTRLTVL.

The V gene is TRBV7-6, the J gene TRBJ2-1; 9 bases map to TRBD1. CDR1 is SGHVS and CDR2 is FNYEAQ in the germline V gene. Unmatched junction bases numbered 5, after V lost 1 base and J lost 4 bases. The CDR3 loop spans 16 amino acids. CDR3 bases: TGTGCCAGCAGCTTAGGGGGGACAGGGATATACAATGAGCAGTTCTTC. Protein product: CASSLGGTGIYNEQFF.

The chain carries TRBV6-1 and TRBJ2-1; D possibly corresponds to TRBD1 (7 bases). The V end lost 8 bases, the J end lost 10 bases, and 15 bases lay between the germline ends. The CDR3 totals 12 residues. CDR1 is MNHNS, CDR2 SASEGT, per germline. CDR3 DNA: TGTGCCAGCCGCGGGACAGAAGCCGAGCAGTTCTTC. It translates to CASRGTEAEQFF.

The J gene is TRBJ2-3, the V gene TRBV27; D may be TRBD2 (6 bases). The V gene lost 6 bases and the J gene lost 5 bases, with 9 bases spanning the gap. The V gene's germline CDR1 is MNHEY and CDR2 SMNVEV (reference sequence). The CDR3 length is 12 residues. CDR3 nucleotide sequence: TGTGCCAGCAGCTGGGGAGGAGATACGCAGTATTTT. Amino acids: CASSWGGDTQYF.